This T cell receptor (beta chain) was recorded in a study of radiotherapy plus CTLA-4 blockade in lung cancer. About this clone: The antigen remains undetermined.

Assay: immunoSEQ multiplex PCR; the TCRdb copy retains only in-frame clones and omits some. The data show 95,000 to 150,000 clones, 85% to 90% seen once. In chemo-refractory metastatic non-small-cell lung cancer, patients got ipilimumab CTLA-4 blockade together with focal radiation. The study, taken as a whole, reports: Among blood TCR repertoires after radiotherapy plus ipilimumab, tumor-derived clones expanded.

The material sequenced was peripheral blood, taken from a patient treated with radiotherapy plus ipilimumab. The sequence was collected from a human donor with non-small cell lung cancer that progressed on radiotherapy plus ipilimumab.

The DNA for the CDR3 is TGTGCCAGCAGTGTTGACAGCCTGACTGAAGCTTTCTTT. It encodes CASSVDSLTEAFF. The V and J genes are TRBV2 and TRBJ1-1; possibly TRBD1 for D (5 bases). V gave up 4 bases and J gave up 5 bases, with 11 bases separating them. This CDR3 is built from 13 residues. Germline V lookup: CDR1 SNHLY, CDR2 FYNNEI.